The entry below describes one T cell receptor (beta chain). This entry is derived from a study of T cell repertoires in cytomegalovirus infection. The CDR3 is 14 residues long. The V segment lost 5 bases and the J segment 3 bases; nucleotides outside the gene matches: 4. Germline V gives CDR1 MNHEY, CDR2 SVGEGT. Each CDR3 protein gets one entry after TCRdb re-called the reads with MiXCR. Of more than 350,000 distinct CDR3 sequences detected, roughly a third appear once; the ten largest clones hold roughly 15%. The chain combines TRBV6-2 or TRBV6-3 with TRBJ2-5; 9 bases align to TRBD1. The clonotype was recovered from a human donor in good health (CMV status not recorded). Some clones in this sample may be carry-over from other donors' samples. The sequencing input was PBMCs. The CDR3 DNA reads TGTGCCAGCAGTCCCCGGGACAGGGAAGAGACCCAGTACTTC. Protein sequence: CASSPRDREETQYF.